The rows below give T cell receptor beta chains drawn from one sample of a study of blood T cells in healthy people across ages. TCRdb recomputed calls from the 5' RACE reads with MiXCR, one row per CDR3 protein. This sample has hundreds of thousands of distinct CDR3 sequences; roughly 20% occur once, and the top ten carry 3% to 4%. Material for sequencing was blood. These receptors originate from a man aged 70-80 years in good health. CDR3s include the opening cysteine and the closing phenylalanine or tryptophan. A D gene is named only where the DNA matches it firmly. Not every row has a clone size; where given, it reads once, few, many or a size class.

v_gene: TRBV25-1
d_gene: .
abundance: .
j_gene: TRBJ2-1
len: 12
CDR3nt: TGTGCCAGCACTTGGGGCGTGGATGAGCAGTTCTTC
CDR3aa: CASTWGVDEQFF

v_gene: TRBV7-3
d_gene: TRBD1
abundance: .
j_gene: TRBJ2-3
len: 16
CDR3nt: TGTGCCAGCAGCTTAGCAGGGGGCGCTGGCACAGATACGCAGTATTTT
CDR3aa: CASSLAGGAGTDTQYF

v_gene: TRBV9
d_gene: .
abundance: .
j_gene: TRBJ2-3
len: 17
CDR3nt: TGTGCCAGCAGCGTAGTCCCTCAAGCGGGTAGCACAGATACGCAGTATTTT
CDR3aa: CASSVVPQAGSTDTQYF

v_gene: TRBV11-2
d_gene: .
abundance: .
j_gene: TRBJ2-4
len: 15
CDR3nt: TGTGCCAGCAGCTTAATCAGAGGAAGAGGAAACATTCAGTACTTC
CDR3aa: CASSLIRGRGNIQYF

v_gene: TRBV21-1
d_gene: .
abundance: .
j_gene: TRBJ2-1
len: 15
CDR3nt: TGTGCCAGCAGCCTCACTAGCGGCCAATACAATGAGCAGTTCTTC
CDR3aa: CASSLTSGQYNEQFF

v_gene: TRBV4-3
d_gene: .
abundance: few
j_gene: TRBJ2-7
len: 15
CDR3nt: TGCGCCAGCAGCCAAGCTGTCCTCGCCCCGGGGGAGCAGTACTTC
CDR3aa: CASSQAVLAPGEQYF

v_gene: TRBV6-1
d_gene: TRBD1
abundance: few
j_gene: TRBJ2-7
len: 14
CDR3nt: TGTGCCAGCAGTGAGAATCAGGGGGCTTACGAGCAGTACTTC
CDR3aa: CASSENQGAYEQYF

v_gene: TRBV11-2
d_gene: TRBD1
abundance: .
j_gene: TRBJ2-1
len: 15
CDR3nt: TGTGCCAGCAGCTTACAGGGACAGGGGGCAAATGAGCAGTTCTTC
CDR3aa: CASSLQGQGANEQFF

v_gene: TRBV19
d_gene: TRBD2
abundance: .
j_gene: TRBJ2-7
len: 14
CDR3nt: TGTGCCAGTAGTACCCGGACTAGCGGTTACGAGCAGTACTTC
CDR3aa: CASSTRTSGYEQYF

v_gene: TRBV7-9
d_gene: TRBD1
abundance: many
j_gene: TRBJ2-7
len: 14
CDR3nt: TGTGCCAGCAGTCGGACAGGGGGCCCCTACGAGCAGTACTTC
CDR3aa: CASSRTGGPYEQYF

v_gene: TRBV7-9
d_gene: .
abundance: few
j_gene: TRBJ2-6
len: 15
CDR3nt: TGTGCCAGCAGCACAACAGGGACTGGGGCCAACGTCCTGACTTTC
CDR3aa: CASSTTGTGANVLTF

v_gene: TRBV24-1
d_gene: TRBD2
abundance: .
j_gene: TRBJ2-1
len: 15
CDR3nt: TGTGCCACCAGTGATTGGCCTAGCGGGATGGATGAGCAGTTCTTC
CDR3aa: CATSDWPSGMDEQFF

v_gene: TRBV20-1
d_gene: TRBD2
abundance: few
j_gene: TRBJ2-3
len: 15
CDR3nt: TGCAGTGTCCCCAGACCGGGACTACAAACAGATACGCAGTATTTT
CDR3aa: CSVPRPGLQTDTQYF

v_gene: TRBV3-1
d_gene: TRBD2
abundance: few
j_gene: TRBJ2-5
len: 16
CDR3nt: TGTGCCAGCAGCCCCCGGACTAGCGGGATCCAAGAGACCCAGTACTTC
CDR3aa: CASSPRTSGIQETQYF

v_gene: TRBV4-3
d_gene: .
abundance: .
j_gene: TRBJ1-6
len: 14
CDR3nt: TGCGCCAGCAGCCAAGATGAGGGCCATTCACCCCTCCACTTT
CDR3aa: CASSQDEGHSPLHF

v_gene: TRBV7-8
d_gene: TRBD2
abundance: .
j_gene: TRBJ2-5
len: 17
CDR3nt: TGTGCCAGCAGCTCCCTGGCCCAAGGGAGGGCGGGAGAGACCCAGTACTTC
CDR3aa: CASSSLAQGRAGETQYF

v_gene: TRBV6-2/TRBV6-3
d_gene: .
abundance: .
j_gene: TRBJ2-7
len: 16
CDR3nt: TGTGCCAGCAGTTACGATTCAACCGGGACGTACTACGAGCAGTACTTC
CDR3aa: CASSYDSTGTYYEQYF

v_gene: TRBV2
d_gene: .
abundance: .
j_gene: TRBJ2-1
len: 15
CDR3nt: TGTGCCAGCAGTGGGGGTAAGGGCCGATCCAATGAGCAGTTCTTC
CDR3aa: CASSGGKGRSNEQFF

v_gene: TRBV27
d_gene: TRBD1
abundance: .
j_gene: TRBJ2-1
len: 17
CDR3nt: TGTGCCAGCAGTTTCAAGGGACAGGGGGCGGCCTACAATGAGCAGTTCTTC
CDR3aa: CASSFKGQGAAYNEQFF

v_gene: TRBV18
d_gene: TRBD2
abundance: .
j_gene: TRBJ2-3
len: 18
CDR3nt: TGTGCCAGCTCATCGTTCGCCGGGGGGGCAGGGCGCACAGATACGCAGTATTTT
CDR3aa: CASSSFAGGAGRTDTQYF

v_gene: TRBV5-1
d_gene: .
abundance: .
j_gene: TRBJ2-5
len: 14
CDR3nt: TGCGCCAGCAGACCCGGAGGGATCCAAGAGACCCAGTACTTC
CDR3aa: CASRPGGIQETQYF

v_gene: TRBV7-8
d_gene: .
abundance: .
j_gene: TRBJ2-1
len: 17
CDR3nt: TGTGCCAGCAGCTTAGGGAACTCGTACTCTTCCTACAATGAGCAGTTCTTC
CDR3aa: CASSLGNSYSSYNEQFF

v_gene: TRBV9
d_gene: .
abundance: few
j_gene: TRBJ1-2
len: 13
CDR3nt: TGTGCCAGCAGCGGATCCTACGCAGCAAGCTACACCTTC
CDR3aa: CASSGSYAASYTF

v_gene: TRBV28
d_gene: .
abundance: many
j_gene: TRBJ2-7
len: 13
CDR3nt: TGTGCCAGCAGTCCGGACACTTCCTACGAGCAGTACTTC
CDR3aa: CASSPDTSYEQYF

v_gene: TRBV20-1
d_gene: TRBD2
abundance: few
j_gene: TRBJ2-5
len: 11
CDR3nt: TGCAGTGCGAGAGGGACTATTCAGCAGTACTTC
CDR3aa: CSARGTIQQYF

v_gene: TRBV18
d_gene: TRBD1
abundance: few
j_gene: TRBJ2-3
len: 17
CDR3nt: TGTGCCAGCTCACCACCCGGACAGGGCACGGCCGCAGATACGCAGTATTTT
CDR3aa: CASSPPGQGTAADTQYF

v_gene: TRBV5-1
d_gene: TRBD2
abundance: many
j_gene: TRBJ2-5
len: 15
CDR3nt: TGCGCCAGCAGCACCGGGACTAGCGGGAAAGAGACCCAGTACTTC
CDR3aa: CASSTGTSGKETQYF

v_gene: TRBV12-3/TRBV12-4
d_gene: .
abundance: .
j_gene: TRBJ2-5
len: 13
CDR3nt: TGTGCCAGCAGTTCGACCATCCAAGAGACCCAGTACTTC
CDR3aa: CASSSTIQETQYF

v_gene: TRBV5-1
d_gene: TRBD1
abundance: .
j_gene: TRBJ1-1
len: 15
CDR3nt: TGCGCCAGCAGCTACCGACAGGGACGGGACACTGAAGCTTTCTTT
CDR3aa: CASSYRQGRDTEAFF

v_gene: TRBV20-1
d_gene: .
abundance: few
j_gene: TRBJ2-5
len: 14
CDR3nt: TGCAGTGCTAGTCTGCTAGCGTACAAAGAGACCCAGTACTTC
CDR3aa: CSASLLAYKETQYF

v_gene: TRBV10-3
d_gene: .
abundance: .
j_gene: TRBJ2-5
len: 13
CDR3nt: TGTGCCGCTCAATCGGGGACCGAAGAGACCCAGTACTTC
CDR3aa: CAAQSGTEETQYF

v_gene: TRBV9
d_gene: .
abundance: .
j_gene: TRBJ2-1
len: 14
CDR3nt: TGTGCCAGCAGCGCCCGGTCTCCGGGCAATGAGCAGTTCTTC
CDR3aa: CASSARSPGNEQFF

v_gene: TRBV20-1
d_gene: TRBD2
abundance: few
j_gene: TRBJ2-1
len: 14
CDR3nt: TGCAGTGCGCCTCTAGCGGGAAGGATCTATGAGCAGTTCTTC
CDR3aa: CSAPLAGRIYEQFF

v_gene: TRBV11-2
d_gene: TRBD2
abundance: .
j_gene: TRBJ2-3
len: 14
CDR3nt: TGTGCCAGCAGCCCTAATGCGGGGGCAGATACGCAGTATTTT
CDR3aa: CASSPNAGADTQYF

v_gene: TRBV20-1
d_gene: .
abundance: .
j_gene: TRBJ2-3
len: 15
CDR3nt: TGCAGTGCTAGAGATCCCACGGGAGGCACAGATACGCAGTATTTT
CDR3aa: CSARDPTGGTDTQYF

v_gene: TRBV6-1
d_gene: .
abundance: few
j_gene: TRBJ1-1
len: 14
CDR3nt: TGTGCCAGCAGGGCGGTCGGGTATGACACTGAAGCTTTCTTT
CDR3aa: CASRAVGYDTEAFF

v_gene: TRBV29-1
d_gene: TRBD1
abundance: few
j_gene: TRBJ1-5
len: 13
CDR3nt: TGCAGCGTACAGGGGGCGAGCAATCAGCCCCAGCATTTT
CDR3aa: CSVQGASNQPQHF

v_gene: TRBV7-2
d_gene: .
abundance: many
j_gene: TRBJ2-5
len: 14
CDR3nt: TGTGCCAGCAGCCCCCTCGGGGCGCAAGAGACCCAGTACTTC
CDR3aa: CASSPLGAQETQYF

v_gene: TRBV27
d_gene: .
abundance: .
j_gene: TRBJ2-4
len: 12
CDR3nt: TGTGCCAGTGCAGGGGCCAAAAACATTCAGTACTTC
CDR3aa: CASAGAKNIQYF

v_gene: TRBV2
d_gene: .
abundance: .
j_gene: TRBJ2-2
len: 14
CDR3nt: TGTGCCAGCAGTCTGCTCGGTTCCGCCGGGGAGCTGTTTTTT
CDR3aa: CASSLLGSAGELFF

v_gene: TRBV5-1
d_gene: .
abundance: few
j_gene: TRBJ1-5
len: 15
CDR3nt: TGCGCCAGCAGCTTCACAGGAAATAGCAATCAGCCCCAGCATTTT
CDR3aa: CASSFTGNSNQPQHF

v_gene: TRBV19
d_gene: .
abundance: .
j_gene: TRBJ2-5
len: 13
CDR3nt: TGTGCCAGTAGGAAAAGCGGAGAAGAGACCCAGTACTTC
CDR3aa: CASRKSGEETQYF

v_gene: TRBV5-1
d_gene: .
abundance: .
j_gene: TRBJ2-2
len: 16
CDR3nt: TGCGCCAGCAGCCCGGAACCCGTGGGGTCTACCGGGGAGCTGTTTTTT
CDR3aa: CASSPEPVGSTGELFF

v_gene: TRBV12-3/TRBV12-4
d_gene: .
abundance: many
j_gene: TRBJ2-5
len: 13
CDR3nt: TGTGCCAGCAGTGCGGGACTTTTGGAGACCCAGTACTTC
CDR3aa: CASSAGLLETQYF

v_gene: TRBV15
d_gene: TRBD1
abundance: few
j_gene: TRBJ2-5
len: 16
CDR3nt: TGTGCCACCAGCAGACGCCCGGGACAGGGAAGGGAGACCCAGTACTTC
CDR3aa: CATSRRPGQGRETQYF

v_gene: TRBV5-5
d_gene: TRBD2
abundance: .
j_gene: TRBJ2-5
len: 16
CDR3nt: TGTGCCAGCAGCGATCGGGCTAGCGGGAGCCAAGAGACCCAGTACTTC
CDR3aa: CASSDRASGSQETQYF

v_gene: TRBV6-4
d_gene: .
abundance: few
j_gene: TRBJ1-1
len: 11
CDR3nt: TGTGCCAGTAGGAAGGACAGTAGGGCTTTCTTT
CDR3aa: CASRKDSRAFF

v_gene: TRBV25-1
d_gene: TRBD1
abundance: .
j_gene: TRBJ1-2
len: 14
CDR3nt: TGTGCCAGCAGTGGACAGGGTCGGTGGGGTGGCTACACCTTC
CDR3aa: CASSGQGRWGGYTF

v_gene: TRBV28
d_gene: TRBD2
abundance: many
j_gene: TRBJ2-1
len: 15
CDR3nt: TGTGCCAGCAGTTTACAGTTAGCGGGAGTACATGAGCAGTTCTTC
CDR3aa: CASSLQLAGVHEQFF

v_gene: TRBV2
d_gene: TRBD1
abundance: .
j_gene: TRBJ1-6
len: 14
CDR3nt: TGTGCCAGCATCCCGACAGGGGGGGATTCACCCCTCCACTTT
CDR3aa: CASIPTGGDSPLHF

v_gene: TRBV18
d_gene: TRBD2
abundance: few
j_gene: TRBJ2-1
len: 16
CDR3nt: TGTGCCAGCTCACCTCCTGGAGCGGGAAACTACAATGAGCAGTTCTTC
CDR3aa: CASSPPGAGNYNEQFF

v_gene: TRBV20-1
d_gene: .
abundance: .
j_gene: TRBJ2-5
len: 14
CDR3nt: TGCAGTGCGTTAAAGAGGCAGGGTGGCGAGACCCAGTACTTC
CDR3aa: CSALKRQGGETQYF

v_gene: TRBV24-1
d_gene: .
abundance: many
j_gene: TRBJ2-5
len: 12
CDR3nt: TGTGCCACCAGTGATTTGGGCGGACATCTCTACTTC
CDR3aa: CATSDLGGHLYF

v_gene: TRBV6-5
d_gene: .
abundance: few
j_gene: TRBJ2-7
len: 17
CDR3nt: TGTGCCAGCAGTTCGGAAACTCTAGCGAAATTCTCCTACGAGCAGTACTTC
CDR3aa: CASSSETLAKFSYEQYF

v_gene: TRBV12-3/TRBV12-4
d_gene: .
abundance: .
j_gene: TRBJ2-3
len: 15
CDR3nt: TGTGCCAGCAGTTTAGGCGGCTCCAGCACAGATATGCAGTATTTT
CDR3aa: CASSLGGSSTDMQYF

v_gene: TRBV6-1
d_gene: .
abundance: few
j_gene: TRBJ2-2
len: 20
CDR3nt: TGTGCCAGCACCGCCATGGGTCTCCCTATATACCAAAGGAACACCGGGGAGCTGTTTTTT
CDR3aa: CASTAMGLPIYQRNTGELFF

v_gene: TRBV15
d_gene: TRBD2
abundance: many
j_gene: TRBJ2-1
len: 16
CDR3nt: TGTGCCACCAGCACAGCGGGAGCCCCCTACCTTAATGAGCAGTTCTTC
CDR3aa: CATSTAGAPYLNEQFF

v_gene: TRBV5-1
d_gene: .
abundance: few
j_gene: TRBJ2-7
len: 14
CDR3nt: TGCGCCAGCAGCTTTTACGGGAAGGGCTACGAGCAGTACTTC
CDR3aa: CASSFYGKGYEQYF